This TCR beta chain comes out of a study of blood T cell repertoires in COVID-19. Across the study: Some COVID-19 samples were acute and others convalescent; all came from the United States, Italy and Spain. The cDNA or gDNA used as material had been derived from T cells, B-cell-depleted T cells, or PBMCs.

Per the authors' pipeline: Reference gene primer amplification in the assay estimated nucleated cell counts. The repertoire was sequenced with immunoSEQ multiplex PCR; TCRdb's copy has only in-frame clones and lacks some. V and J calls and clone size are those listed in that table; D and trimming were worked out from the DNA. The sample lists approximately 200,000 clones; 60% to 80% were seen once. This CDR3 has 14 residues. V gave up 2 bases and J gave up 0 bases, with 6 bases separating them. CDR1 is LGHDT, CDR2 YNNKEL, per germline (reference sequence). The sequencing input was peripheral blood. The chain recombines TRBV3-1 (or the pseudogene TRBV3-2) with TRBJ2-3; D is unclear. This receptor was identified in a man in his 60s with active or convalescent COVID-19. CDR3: CASSQLPSTDTQYF. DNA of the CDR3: TGTGCCAGCAGCCAACTTCCTAGCACAGATACGCAGTATTTT.